A selection of T cell receptor beta chains follows, all from one sample in a study of T-cell memory formation after mild COVID-19. TCRdb re-called the 5' RACE reads with MiXCR, one entry per CDR3 protein. In the table there are approximately 350,000 distinct CDR3 sequences, under 15% of which are singletons. Sequenced: PBMCs or a T cell subset sorted from them (not recorded which). The receptors stem from a man aged 18 to 30 who had mild COVID-19 (a few samples of this study predate the infection). Cell type and time point are not known. Both conserved end residues are part of each CDR3. Fields, in order: clone size, V gene, J gene, D gene, CDR3 protein, CDR3 DNA. A D gene is named only where the DNA matches it firmly. Clone size is not always given. Where it is, it says once, few, many or a class for expanded clones.

size: .
V: TRBV12-3/TRBV12-4
J: TRBJ2-2
D: .
CDR3: CASSFGDGSLNTGELFF
DNA: TGTGCCAGCAGTTTTGGTGACGGGTCTCTGAACACCGGGGAGCTGTTTTTT

size: few
V: TRBV2
J: TRBJ2-3
D: TRBD2
CDR3: CARLAGGSTDTQYF
DNA: TGTGCCAGACTAGCGGGGGGAAGCACAGATACGCAGTATTTT

size: .
V: TRBV6-5
J: TRBJ2-3
D: TRBD2
CDR3: CASSLRSGGGDTQYF
DNA: TGTGCCAGCAGTCTCCGTTCGGGGGGGGGCGATACGCAGTATTTT

size: .
V: TRBV6-5
J: TRBJ2-1
D: TRBD2
CDR3: CASSYSTSGGANEQFF
DNA: TGTGCCAGCAGTTACTCTACTAGCGGGGGGGCCAATGAGCAGTTCTTC

size: few
V: TRBV18
J: TRBJ2-5
D: TRBD1
CDR3: CASSVGQGKEETQYF
DNA: TGTGCCAGCTCCGTGGGACAGGGGAAGGAAGAGACCCAGTACTTC

size: few
V: TRBV3-1
J: TRBJ1-3
D: .
CDR3: CASTAGLGNTIYF
DNA: TGTGCCAGCACGGCAGGCTTAGGAAACACCATATATTTT

size: few
V: TRBV6-2/TRBV6-3
J: TRBJ1-6
D: .
CDR3: CASTLTLRDSPLHF
DNA: TGTGCCAGCACCCTGACCCTACGGGATTCACCCCTCCACTTT

size: .
V: TRBV7-2
J: TRBJ2-5
D: TRBD2
CDR3: CASSSVASGGETQYF
DNA: TGTGCCAGCAGCAGCGTGGCTAGCGGGGGAGAGACCCAGTACTTC

size: .
V: TRBV4-1
J: TRBJ1-3
D: .
CDR3: CASSQGRRGNTIYF
DNA: TGCGCCAGCAGCCAAGGGCGCCGGGGAAACACCATATATTTT

size: .
V: TRBV7-9
J: TRBJ2-1
D: .
CDR3: CASTLGSFDSDEQFF
DNA: TGTGCCAGCACCTTGGGGTCGTTCGACTCGGATGAGCAGTTCTTC

size: .
V: TRBV7-9
J: TRBJ2-3
D: .
CDR3: CASSLFESTDTQYF
DNA: TGTGCCAGCAGCCTATTCGAAAGCACAGATACGCAGTATTTT

size: few
V: TRBV6-1
J: TRBJ2-5
D: TRBD1
CDR3: CASSDGRGQETQYF
DNA: TGTGCCAGCAGTGATGGCAGGGGGCAAGAGACCCAGTACTTC

size: .
V: TRBV7-2
J: TRBJ1-5
D: .
CDR3: CASSPRGDLYSNQPQHF
DNA: TGTGCCAGCAGCCCACGGGGGGACCTCTATAGCAATCAGCCCCAGCATTTT

size: .
V: TRBV6-2/TRBV6-3
J: TRBJ2-3
D: .
CDR3: CASSYSSKGPGFDTDTQYF
DNA: TGTGCCAGCAGTTACTCGTCAAAGGGCCCGGGGTTCGACACAGATACGCAGTATTTT

size: few
V: TRBV4-3
J: TRBJ2-7
D: TRBD2
CDR3: CASSQGVAGGGYEQYF
DNA: TGCGCCAGCAGCCAAGGAGTGGCGGGGGGAGGATACGAGCAGTACTTC

size: few
V: TRBV19
J: TRBJ2-1
D: TRBD2
CDR3: CASSIGGTSGGPSSYNEQFF
DNA: TGTGCCAGTAGTATAGGGGGGACTAGCGGGGGGCCGAGCTCCTACAATGAGCAGTTCTTC

size: few
V: TRBV18
J: TRBJ2-1
D: .
CDR3: CASQPPFSRRSYNEQFF
DNA: TGTGCCAGCCAGCCCCCGTTTTCTAGACGGAGCTACAATGAGCAGTTCTTC

size: few
V: TRBV5-1
J: TRBJ1-6
D: .
CDR3: CASSTTPGGPGLNSPLHF
DNA: TGCGCCAGCAGCACCACCCCAGGAGGGCCAGGCCTTAATTCACCCCTCCACTTT

size: many
V: TRBV11-3
J: TRBJ2-5
D: .
CDR3: CASSLADQETQYF
DNA: TGTGCCAGCAGCTTAGCCGATCAAGAGACCCAGTACTTC

size: .
V: TRBV30
J: TRBJ2-3
D: .
CDR3: CAWMGSGTDTQYF
DNA: TGTGCCTGGATGGGGTCAGGCACAGATACGCAGTATTTT

size: .
V: TRBV9
J: TRBJ2-7
D: TRBD1
CDR3: CASSAPAGTGLYEQYF
DNA: TGTGCCAGCAGCGCACCCGCCGGGACAGGCCTCTACGAGCAGTACTTC

size: .
V: TRBV29-1
J: TRBJ2-1
D: .
CDR3: CSAHGWNEQFF
DNA: TGCAGCGCCCACGGTTGGAATGAGCAGTTCTTC

size: .
V: TRBV18
J: TRBJ2-1
D: .
CDR3: CASSSDLNEQFF
DNA: TGTGCCAGCTCATCTGACCTCAATGAGCAGTTCTTC

size: .
V: TRBV18
J: TRBJ2-1
D: .
CDR3: CASSPSGATSPNEQFF
DNA: TGTGCCAGCTCACCTTCCGGGGCAACCTCCCCCAATGAGCAGTTCTTC

size: .
V: TRBV29-1
J: TRBJ1-3
D: .
CDR3: CSVVKHSGNTIYF
DNA: TGCAGCGTTGTTAAGCACTCTGGAAACACCATATATTTT

size: few
V: TRBV6-2/TRBV6-3
J: TRBJ2-2
D: TRBD1
CDR3: CASTGTGDAGELFF
DNA: TGTGCCAGCACCGGAACAGGGGACGCCGGGGAGCTGTTTTTT

size: many
V: TRBV24-1
J: TRBJ1-5
D: .
CDR3: CATSPGVGRGDQPQHF
DNA: TGTGCCACCAGTCCAGGGGTCGGCAGGGGTGATCAGCCCCAGCATTTT

size: few
V: TRBV7-9
J: TRBJ1-5
D: .
CDR3: CASSNQSRNQPQHF
DNA: TGTGCCAGCAGCAACCAGAGTAGGAATCAGCCCCAGCATTTT

size: many
V: TRBV5-1
J: TRBJ2-7
D: .
CDR3: CASSPAVLSENEQYF
DNA: TGCGCCAGCAGCCCTGCGGTTCTCTCGGAGAACGAGCAGTACTTC

size: many
V: TRBV12-5
J: TRBJ2-3
D: .
CDR3: CASGPGTANLGTQYF
DNA: TGTGCTAGTGGTCCCGGGACTGCCAACCTCGGTACGCAGTATTTT

size: .
V: TRBV2
J: TRBJ2-5
D: .
CDR3: CASSPWGGLETQYF
DNA: TGTGCCAGCAGTCCGTGGGGGGGCCTCGAGACCCAGTACTTC

size: .
V: TRBV28
J: TRBJ2-5
D: .
CDR3: CASSFIRKGFFVQETQYF
DNA: TGTGCCAGCAGTTTTATTAGGAAGGGCTTCTTCGTCCAAGAGACCCAGTACTTC

size: few
V: TRBV30
J: TRBJ1-2
D: .
CDR3: CAWGYGYTF
DNA: TGTGCCTGGGGCTATGGCTACACCTTC